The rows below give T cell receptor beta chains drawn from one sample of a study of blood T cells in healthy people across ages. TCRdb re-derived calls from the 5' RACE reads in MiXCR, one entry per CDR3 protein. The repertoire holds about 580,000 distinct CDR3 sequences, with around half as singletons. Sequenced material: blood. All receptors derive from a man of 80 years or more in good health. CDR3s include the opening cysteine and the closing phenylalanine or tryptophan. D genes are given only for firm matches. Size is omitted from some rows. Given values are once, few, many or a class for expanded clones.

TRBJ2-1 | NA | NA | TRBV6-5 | CASSFRTEQFF | TGTGCCAGCAGCTTTAGGACAGAGCAGTTCTTC
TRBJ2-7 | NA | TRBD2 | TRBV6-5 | CASGGERYEQYF | TGTGCCAGCGGGGGGGAACGCTACGAGCAGTACTTC
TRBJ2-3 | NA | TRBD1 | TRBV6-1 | CASRPGTVSTDTQYF | TGTGCCAGCAGACCCGGGACAGTGAGCACAGATACGCAGTATTTT
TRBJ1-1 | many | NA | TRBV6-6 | CASTRTNTEAFF | TGTGCCAGCACGCGGACAAACACTGAAGCTTTCTTT
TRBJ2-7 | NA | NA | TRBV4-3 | CASSQEVHSTYEQYF | TGCGCCAGCAGCCAAGAGGTTCACAGCACCTACGAGCAGTACTTC
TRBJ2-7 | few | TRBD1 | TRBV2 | CASSGKAGGYDEQYF | TGTGCCAGCAGTGGGAAGGCAGGGGGATATGACGAGCAGTACTTC
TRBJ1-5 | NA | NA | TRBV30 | CAWSPNRDQPQHF | TGTGCCTGGAGTCCAAATAGGGATCAGCCCCAGCATTTT
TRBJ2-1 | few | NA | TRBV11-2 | CASSLVDATRVQKGQFF | TGTGCCAGCAGCTTAGTCGACGCGACCCGCGTACAAAAGGGGCAGTTCTTC
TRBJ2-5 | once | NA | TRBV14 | CASSQGDRNTRLQETQYF | TGTGCCAGCAGCCAAGGGGATCGGAACACCCGGTTACAAGAGACCCAGTACTTC
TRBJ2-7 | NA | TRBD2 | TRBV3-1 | CASSQDWGGSYEQYF | TGTGCCAGCAGCCAAGACTGGGGGGGGTCCTACGAGCAGTACTTC
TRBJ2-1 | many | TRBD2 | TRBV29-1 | CSVEIPSGGYNEQFF | TGCAGCGTTGAAATCCCAAGCGGGGGGTACAATGAGCAGTTCTTC
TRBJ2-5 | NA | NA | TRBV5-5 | CASIVAEGGRETQYF | TGTGCCAGCATCGTAGCTGAGGGGGGTAGGGAGACCCAGTACTTC
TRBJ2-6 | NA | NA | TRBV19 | CASSSQHNSGANVLTF | TGTGCCAGTAGTTCGCAGCACAACTCTGGGGCCAACGTCCTGACTTTC
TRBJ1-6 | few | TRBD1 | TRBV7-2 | CASSPQQGTGSPLHF | TGTGCCAGCAGCCCTCAACAGGGGACTGGATCACCCCTCCACTTT
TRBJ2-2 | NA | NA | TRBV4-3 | CASSQGLPGGELFF | TGCGCCAGCAGCCAAGGGTTGCCGGGAGGGGAGCTGTTTTTT
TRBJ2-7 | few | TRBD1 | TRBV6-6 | CASSYGTGAYEQYF | TGTGCCAGCAGTTATGGGACAGGGGCCTACGAGCAGTACTTC
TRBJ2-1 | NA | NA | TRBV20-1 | CSARDSSLPSYNEQFF | TGCAGTGCTAGAGATTCATCGCTCCCCTCCTACAATGAGCAGTTCTTC
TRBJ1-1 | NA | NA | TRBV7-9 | CASSPPPGRENTEAFF | TGTGCCAGCAGCCCCCCACCCGGACGGGAGAACACTGAAGCTTTCTTT
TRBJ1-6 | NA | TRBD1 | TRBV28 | CASSLGTAGSYNSPLHF | TGTGCCAGCAGTTTAGGGACAGCTGGGTCCTATAATTCACCCCTCCACTTT
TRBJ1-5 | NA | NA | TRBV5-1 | CASSLEGVSNQPQHF | TGCGCCAGCAGCTTGGAGGGGGTTAGCAATCAGCCCCAGCATTTT
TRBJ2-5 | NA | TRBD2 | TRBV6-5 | CASRPGGTSGSNEQYF | TGTGCCAGCAGACCGGGCGGGACTAGCGGTAGCAATGAGCAGTACTTC
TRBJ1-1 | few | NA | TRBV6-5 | CASSYAGYAFF | TGTGCCAGCAGTTACGCGGGATACGCTTTCTTT
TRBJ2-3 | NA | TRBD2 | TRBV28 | CASSLSGLADTDTQYF | TGTGCCAGCAGTTTATCGGGACTAGCGGACACAGATACGCAGTATTTT
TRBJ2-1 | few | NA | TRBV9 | CASSAMITRVDNEQFF | TGTGCCAGCAGCGCCATGATCACTAGAGTGGACAATGAGCAGTTCTTC
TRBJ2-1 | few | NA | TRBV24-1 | CATSDPGQYNEQFF | TGTGCCACCAGTGATCCAGGACAGTACAATGAGCAGTTCTTC
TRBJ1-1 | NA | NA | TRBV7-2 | CASSSSTLFTEAFF | TGTGCCAGCAGCTCCAGCACCCTGTTCACTGAAGCTTTCTTT
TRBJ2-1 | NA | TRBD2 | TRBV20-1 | CSASRTTGTSGRSYNEQFF | TGCAGTGCTAGTCGCACTACCGGGACTAGCGGGAGGTCTTACAATGAGCAGTTCTTC
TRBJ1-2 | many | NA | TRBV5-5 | CASSLEQVNYGYTF | TGTGCCAGCAGCTTGGAACAGGTTAACTATGGCTACACCTTC
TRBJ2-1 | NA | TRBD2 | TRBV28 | CASSPGGGVYNEQFF | TGTGCCAGCAGCCCGGGCGGGGGAGTCTACAATGAGCAGTTCTTC